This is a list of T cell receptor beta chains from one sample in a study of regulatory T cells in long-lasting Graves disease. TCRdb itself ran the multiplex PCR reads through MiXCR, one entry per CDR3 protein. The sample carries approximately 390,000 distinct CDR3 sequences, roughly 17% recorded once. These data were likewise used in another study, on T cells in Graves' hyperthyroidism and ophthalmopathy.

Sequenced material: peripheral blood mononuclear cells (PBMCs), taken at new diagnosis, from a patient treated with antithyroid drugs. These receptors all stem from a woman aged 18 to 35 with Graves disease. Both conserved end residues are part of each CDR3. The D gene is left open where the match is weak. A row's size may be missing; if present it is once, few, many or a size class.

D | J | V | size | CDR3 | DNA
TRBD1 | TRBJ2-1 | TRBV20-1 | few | CSARVQQGANEQFF | TGCAGTGCTAGAGTTCAGCAGGGGGCAAATGAGCAGTTCTTC
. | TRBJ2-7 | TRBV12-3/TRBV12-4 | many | CASSLVYLGDGYEQYF | TGTGCCAGCAGTTTAGTTTATTTGGGGGATGGCTACGAGCAGTACTTC
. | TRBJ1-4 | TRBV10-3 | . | CAISAMGEKLFF | TGTGCCATCAGTGCTATGGGGGAAAAACTGTTTTTT
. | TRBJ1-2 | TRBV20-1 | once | CSARAGTNYGYTF | TGCAGTGCTAGAGCTGGGACAAACTATGGCTACACCTTC
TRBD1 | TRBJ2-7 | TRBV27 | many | CASSLRTGVAYEQYF | TGTGCCAGCAGTTTGAGGACAGGGGTCGCCTACGAGCAGTACTTC
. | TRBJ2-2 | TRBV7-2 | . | CASSLDPGGAGELFF | TGTGCCAGCAGCTTAGATCCAGGGGGGGCCGGGGAGCTGTTTTTT
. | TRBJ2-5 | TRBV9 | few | CASSVARGRETQYF | TGTGCCAGCAGCGTAGCGAGAGGAAGAGAGACCCAGTACTTC
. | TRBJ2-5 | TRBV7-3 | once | CASSWGAAETQYF | TGTGCCAGCAGCTGGGGAGCCGCAGAGACCCAGTACTTC
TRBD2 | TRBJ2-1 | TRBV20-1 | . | CSARVGLAGFSSYNGQFF | TGCAGTGCTAGAGTGGGACTAGCGGGGTTCAGCTCCTACAATGGGCAGTTCTTC
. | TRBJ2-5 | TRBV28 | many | CASGPDQYF | TGTGCCAGCGGTCCGGACCAGTACTTC